Listed below are T cell receptor beta chains from one sample, sequenced in a study of glioma-infiltrating T cells. TCRdb reprocessed the multiplex PCR reads with MiXCR, giving one entry per CDR3 protein. The repertoire holds around 100,000 distinct CDR3 sequences, with about 30% as singletons. Material for sequencing was glioma tissue, nonneoplastic brain tissue, or PBMCs (not recorded which). The receptor source for this set is a human donor with low-grade glioma or glioblastoma, undergoing nonglioma brain surgery, or in good health (not recorded which). CDR3s leave out the opening cysteine and the closing phenylalanine or tryptophan.

>TRBV5-4
ASSLGARSSYNSPLH
>TRBV11-2
ASSQGVGTDMQY
>TRBV5-4
ASSLVGGEGYT
>TRBV7-9
ASSYSTTGNQPQH
>TRBV6-1
ASKPGAQETQY
>TRBV19
ATRDLGLKQY
>TRBV20-1
RGDGYT
>TRBV12-3/TRBV12-4
ASSPGTGMNTEAL
>TRBV7-6
ASSRTPTHGYT
>TRBV19
ASTERLSKQGVDEQY
>TRBV4-3
ASRQGDGAYEQY
>TRBV29-1
SVPSSGTGELF
>TRBV20-1
SAKDRLEQPQH
>TRBV7-9
ASSFSGTGKAKAF
>TRBV27
ASSLSAGGDSYNEQF
>TRBV2
ASLGGGGVSYNEQF
>TRBV10-3
AIRGQDNSPLH
>TRBV5-1
ASSLSGQSQETQY
>TRBV9
ASSVDSTTAYEQY
>TRBV7-9
ASSLDRDYNSPLH
>TRBV10-2
ASSESIGFYNSPLH
>TRBV18
ASLRQGATEAF
>TRBV7-2
ASSLAGQAGTDTQY
>TRBV7-2
ASSLAGGLAGYDTQY
>TRBV7-2
ASSWGLSYNSPLH
>TRBV10-3
ATKGSGGYNEQF
>TRBV5-1
ASSPLAGGLYNEQF
>TRBV9
ASSVVGRPNSGNTIY
>TRBV12-3/TRBV12-4
ASSPPRVGRGAGNTIY
>TRBV5-4
ASSFSVNTEAF
>TRBV20-1
SARGRNTDTQY
>TRBV15
ATSSAGTANEKLF
>TRBV20-1
SARPTGTSYSNQPQH
>TRBV2
ASSDGQYEQF
>TRBV12-3/TRBV12-4
ASSYGEGYT
>TRBV6-6
ASSYRGQGRSYLGYT
>TRBV20-1
SARDHRGAYGYT
>TRBV3-1
ASSQDVSSGNTIY
>TRBV2
ASSERGGAMNTEAL
>TRBV4-2
ASRRAGGGDEQF
>TRBV5-4
ASSSAVNSPLH
>TRBV29-1
SVGTDYNEQF